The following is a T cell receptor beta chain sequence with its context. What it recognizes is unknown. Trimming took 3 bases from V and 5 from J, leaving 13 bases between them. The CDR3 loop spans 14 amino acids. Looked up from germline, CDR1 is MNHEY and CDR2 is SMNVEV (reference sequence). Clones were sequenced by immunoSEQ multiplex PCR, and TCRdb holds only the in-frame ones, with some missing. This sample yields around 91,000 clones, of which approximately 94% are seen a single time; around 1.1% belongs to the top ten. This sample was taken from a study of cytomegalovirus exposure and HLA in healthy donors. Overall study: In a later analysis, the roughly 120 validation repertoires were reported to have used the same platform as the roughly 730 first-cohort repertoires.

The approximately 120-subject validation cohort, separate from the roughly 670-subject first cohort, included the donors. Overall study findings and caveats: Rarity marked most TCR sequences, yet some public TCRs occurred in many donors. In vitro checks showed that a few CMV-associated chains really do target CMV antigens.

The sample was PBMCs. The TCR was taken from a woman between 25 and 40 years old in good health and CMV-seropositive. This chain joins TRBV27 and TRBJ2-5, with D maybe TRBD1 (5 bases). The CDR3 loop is CASSLWAGRETQYF. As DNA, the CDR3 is TGTGCCAGCAGTTTGTGGGCAGGGCGCGAGACCCAGTACTTC.